The 18 T cell receptor beta chains below were found in one sample sequenced in a study of response to subunit inactivated influenza vaccine (dated by TCRdb to between 2017 and 2018). The library came from RT-PCR. Sequencer: Illumina HiSeq 2500. The raw public reads went through TCRdb reprocessing: fastp at Q25, MiXCR clone calling, in-frame beta chains kept. Each entry merges the rows of one CDR3 protein and shows their most common DNA and genes. This sample holds about 500,000 distinct CDR3 sequences; approximately 16% were observed only once. The ten largest clonotypes hold roughly 3% of the sample. This sample comprised CD4+ T cells sorted from PBMCs, obtained less than 30 months after vaccination. The receptors shown here come from a man in his fifties or sixties who received an inactivated influenza vaccine. Donor details come from another sample of the same person, matched by shared clones.

This clonotype showed up just a few times. V gene TRBV20-1 combines with J gene TRBJ2-5; weak D call: TRBD1 (5 bases). Trimming pared 0 bases from V and 0 bases from J, leaving 11 bases between. The CDR3 loop spans 15 amino acids. Per the germline V gene, CDR1 is DFQATT and CDR2 is SNEGSKA (reference sequence). The CDR3 DNA follows: TGCAGTGCTAGAGATGGGGCTGGGGACCAAGAGACCCAGTACTTC. Its protein product is CSARDGAGDQETQYF.

This clonotype has only a few counts. The genes are TRBV30 and TRBJ2-2; D remains unclear. The germline V gene encodes CDR1 GTSNPN and CDR2 SVGIG (reference sequence). The CDR3 totals 16 residues. Trimming shortened V by 0 bases and J by 3 bases, and 14 bases separated the two germline ends. The chain's CDR3 is CAWSVLRTWDTGELFF. For the CDR3, the DNA is TGTGCCTGGAGTGTACTAAGGACCTGGGACACCGGGGAGCTGTTTTTT.

The rearrangement uses TRBV28 and TRBJ1-2; D is possibly TRBD1 (6 bases). Trimming removed 4 bases from V and 3 bases from J, with 12 bases in between. The CDR3 runs 14 residues. CDR1 and CDR2 from the germline V gene are MDHEN and SYDVKM. This CDR3 is CASSSPDRDYGYTF. The CDR3 nucleotides are TGTGCCAGCAGTTCCCCGGACAGAGACTATGGCTACACCTTC.

This clonotype was found a few times. CDR3 nucleotide sequence: TGTGCCAGCAGTTACTCTGGGACCTACGAGCAGTACTTC. Translating gives CASSYSGTYEQYF. The gene calls are TRBV6-2 or TRBV6-3 and TRBJ2-7; D remains ambiguous. Per germline, CDR1 MNHEY and CDR2 SVGEGT. V was pared by 0 bases and J by 2 bases, with 5 bases between. CDR3 length: 13 residues.

V gene TRBV25-1 combines with J gene TRBJ2-2, with 8 bases that match TRBD1. From germline, CDR1 is MGHDK and CDR2 SYGVNS. The trim removed 6 bases at V and 3 bases at J, leaving 6 bases unmatched. This CDR3 is 15 amino acids long. The CDR3 here is CASRAGQADTGELFF. For the CDR3, the DNA is TGTGCCAGCAGGGCGGGACAGGCGGACACCGGGGAGCTGTTTTTT.

The CDR3 reads CASSEFTDATYEQYF. CDR3 bases: TGTGCCAGCAGTGAATTTACAGACGCTACCTACGAGCAGTACTTC. The chain combines TRBV2 with TRBJ2-7; D ambiguous. Germline assignment: CDR1 SNHLY and CDR2 FYNNEI. Trimming cost V 2 bases and J 2 bases, with 13 bases left between them. The CDR3 covers 15 residues.

This clonotype has a handful of counts. V and J are TRBV7-2 and TRBJ2-1; unclear D gene. Germline V gene data show CDR1 as SGHTA and CDR2 as FQGNSA. The V gene lost 5 bases and the J gene lost 0 bases, with 11 bases spanning the gap. This CDR3 is 15 amino acids long. The chain's CDR3 is CASSREHTSYNEQFF. The CDR3 bases are TGTGCCAGCAGCCGAGAACACACCTCCTACAATGAGCAGTTCTTC.

This clonotype has a handful of counts. The CDR3 DNA sequence: TGTGCCATCAGTGCCCTAAGGACAGGGGAGGTCAATGAGCAGTTCTTC. Its protein product is CAISALRTGEVNEQFF. The chain links TRBV10-3 to TRBJ2-1; TRBD1 agrees at 9 bases. Germline loops: CDR1 ENHRY, CDR2 SYGVKD. With 4 bases clipped from V and 6 bases from J, the junction kept 10 bases outside the gene matches. The CDR3 totals 16 residues.

In this sample, this clonotype turned up a few times. The chain recombines TRBV5-5 with TRBJ1-1, with D hard to call. V gave up 4 bases and J gave up 1 base, with 14 bases separating them. Per the germline V gene, CDR1 is SGHKS and CDR2 is YYEKEE (reference sequence). There are 15 residues in the CDR3. The DNA for the CDR3 is TGTGCCAGCAGCCCCGCGAGCTTGAGGAACACTGAAGCTTTCTTT. Its protein product is CASSPASLRNTEAFF. The complete variable domain, with remaining parts taken from reference TRBV5-5 and TRBJ1-1, reads DAGVTQSPTHLIKTRGQQVTLRCSPISGHKSVSWYQQVLGQGPQFIFQYYEKEERGRGNFPDRFSARQFPNYSSELNVNALLLGDSALYLCASSPASLRNTEAFFGQGTRLTVV.

The chain couples TRBV3-1 to TRBJ2-7, with 8 bases matching TRBD1. This CDR3 is 13 amino acids long. The V segment lost 6 bases and the J segment 3 bases; nucleotides outside the gene matches: 4. Germline V gives CDR1 LGHDT, CDR2 YNNKEL (reference sequence). The chain's CDR3 is CASRQQGGYEQYF. CDR3 bases: TGTGCCAGCAGACAACAGGGGGGCTACGAGCAGTACTTC.

V is TRBV9 and J is TRBJ2-2, with D perhaps matching TRBD2 (5 bases). V gave up 3 bases and J gave up 6 bases, with 9 bases separating them. Germline V CDR1 and CDR2: SGDLS, YYNGEE. The CDR3 runs to 13 residues. The CDR3 region is CASSAPGSGELFF. CDR3 DNA sequence: TGTGCCAGCAGCGCCCCGGGATCCGGGGAGCTGTTTTTT. The full variable domain, in which reference TRBV9 and TRBJ2-2 provide the parts outside the CDR3, is DSGVTQTPKHLITATGQRVTLRCSPRSGDLSVYWYQQSLDQGLQFLIQYYNGEERAKGNILERFSAQQFPDLHSELNLSSLELGDSALYFCASSAPGSGELFFGEGSRLTVL.

The chain employs TRBV5-1 and TRBJ2-7; 8 bases fit TRBD1. With V trimmed by 4 bases and J by 5 bases, 5 bases remained unmatched. The CDR3 is made up of 13 amino acids. CDR1 SGHRS and CDR2 YFSETQ come from the germline V gene. CDR3 loop: CASSPQGADEQYF. Written as DNA, the CDR3 is TGCGCCAGCAGCCCCCAGGGGGCCGACGAGCAGTACTTC.

The chain combines TRBV2 with TRBJ1-2, with 7 bases that match TRBD1. V gave up 6 bases and J gave up 4 bases; unmatched junction bases: 5. CDR1 is SNHLY, CDR2 FYNNEI, per germline. The CDR3 runs to 13 residues. The CDR3 is CASRSGTAYGYTF. The DNA of the CDR3 is TGTGCCAGCAGGTCAGGGACAGCCTATGGCTACACCTTC.

This clonotype was seen only a few times. CDR3: CASSLERVRTEAFF. For the CDR3, the DNA is TGCGCCAGCAGCTTGGAAAGGGTTCGTACTGAAGCTTTCTTT. This chain joins TRBV5-1 and TRBJ1-1; D not certain. This CDR3 has 14 amino acids. Germline assignment: CDR1 SGHRS and CDR2 YFSETQ. Deletions cut 0 bases from V and 5 bases from J, with 11 bases between.

CDR3 protein: CGGSPRDTGELFF. Here the CDR3 DNA reads TGTGGCGGGTCCCCTAGGGACACCGGGGAGCTGTTTTTT. The chain carries TRBV28 and TRBJ2-2, with D maybe TRBD2 (5 bases). Germline V gene sequence: CDR1 MDHEN, CDR2 SYDVKM. The CDR3 has 13 residues.

The J gene is TRBJ2-3, the V gene TRBV7-3; possibly TRBD2 for D (5 bases). This CDR3 is 14 amino acids long. Germline CDR1 and CDR2: SGHTA and FQGTGA. V was shortened by 3 bases and J by 5 bases, with 12 bases between the two germline ends. CDR3 coding DNA: TGTGCCAGCAGCTTGGGCGGGCGGGTAGATACGCAGTATTTT. It yields the protein CASSLGGRVDTQYF.

For the CDR3, the DNA is TGTGCCAGCAGTGCCTCCGAGGGAGTCGGCACCGGGGAGCTGTTTTTT. As protein: CASSASEGVGTGELFF. The chain has TRBV12-3 or TRBV12-4 and TRBJ2-2; a weak D match, TRBD2 (5 bases). V shed 5 bases and J shed 4 bases, with 17 bases lying between them. The CDR3 is made up of 16 amino acids.

A few counts support this clonotype. The gene calls are TRBV20-1 and TRBJ1-1; D is possibly TRBD1 (5 bases). This CDR3 is 13 amino acids long. Germline V lookup: CDR1 DFQATT, CDR2 SNEGSKA (reference sequence). The CDR3 region has the DNA TGCAGGGCCGGAGGGGAGGTTGGAACTGAAGCTTTCTTT. Its protein is CRAGGEVGTEAFF.